This entry describes one T cell receptor (beta chain). Its antigen is undetermined. The immunoSEQ assay was v3.0, run at survey level. Method: immunoSEQ multiplex PCR; TCRdb's copy keeps in-frame clones and lacks some. This repertoire shows about 39,000 clones, approximately 85% found once; its top ten account for about 5.7%. This sample is part of a study of long-term antiretroviral therapy in people with HIV. Looking at the study overall: The oldest samples precede the 2015 immediate-ART recommendation by about a decade. Study-wide findings and caveats: Following ART, diversity rose but still fell short of transplant donor controls. Controls exceeded HIV repertoires in CDR3 length range.

V shed 4 bases, J shed 6 bases, and the junction held 6 bases outside the gene matches. Germline V gene sequence: CDR1 SNHLY, CDR2 FYNNEI. The CDR3 length is 13 residues. PBMC samples from each donor numbered at least one pre-ART and at least two post-ART. The sample here was unsorted PBMCs, taken 3.1 years after starting antiretroviral therapy. The chain couples TRBV2 to TRBJ2-7, with 7 bases lining up with TRBD1. The sequence came from a woman between 50 and 59 years old with HIV. CDR3 sequence (DNA): TGTGCCAGCAGTGTTATAGGGGGCGGCGAGCAGTACTTC. Its translation is CASSVIGGGEQYF.